A selection of T cell receptor beta chains follows, all from one sample in a study of blood T cell repertoires in COVID-19. TCRdb keeps only in-frame clones here, not all; method: immunoSEQ multiplex PCR. Among under 400,000 clones listed, almost 90% were seen once. The material sequenced was peripheral blood. The receptors shown here come from a woman in her thirties with COVID-19, enrolled during active disease. The CDR3 runs from the conserved cysteine through the conserved F or W. D genes are given only for firm matches. Only some rows state a clone size, as once, few, many or a class for expanded clones.

d_gene | j_gene | v_gene | abundance | CDR3aa | CDR3nt
NA | TRBJ2-7 | TRBV3-1/TRBV3-2 | NA | CASSQSYGGRTGEQYF | TGTGCCAGCAGCCAATCTTACGGAGGGAGGACTGGCGAGCAGTACTTC
NA | TRBJ2-1 | TRBV7-7 | NA | CASSLVSGSEQFF | TGTGCCAGCAGCTTAGTATCAGGGTCTGAGCAGTTCTTC
NA | TRBJ2-7 | TRBV18 | few | CASSREGVYEQYF | TGTGCCAGCTCCAGGGAGGGGGTCTACGAGCAGTACTTC
TRBD2 | TRBJ2-2 | TRBV7-8 | NA | CATSSGTSGIHTGELFF | TGTGCCACTTCCTCCGGGACTAGCGGGATCCACACCGGGGAGCTGTTTTTT
NA | TRBJ1-1 | TRBV18 | NA | CASSPGRVGLVNTEAFF | TGTGCCAGCTCACCCGGCAGGGTTGGGTTAGTGAACACTGAAGCTTTCTTT
NA | TRBJ1-1 | TRBV7-9 | NA | CASSSHPQPTNTEAFF | TGTGCCAGCAGCTCCCACCCTCAACCTACGAACACTGAAGCTTTCTTT
TRBD2 | TRBJ2-1 | TRBV2 | NA | CASSDRSGRRNEQFF | TGTGCCAGCAGTGATAGGAGCGGGAGAAGAAATGAGCAGTTCTTC
NA | TRBJ2-3 | TRBV14 | NA | CASSQDPPLTDTQYF | TGTGCCAGCAGCCAAGATCCTCCTCTCACAGATACGCAGTATTTT
NA | TRBJ2-5 | TRBV24-1 | NA | CATSDSPGRGVETQYF | TGTGCCACCAGTGATTCCCCCGGCCGGGGAGTGGAGACCCAGTACTTC
TRBD2 | TRBJ2-2 | TRBV4-1 | few | CASSQPGLAGGTGELFF | TGCGCCAGCAGCCAGCCGGGCCTAGCGGGAGGCACCGGGGAGCTGTTTTTT
NA | TRBJ1-5 | TRBV5-5 | NA | CASSLATANQPQHF | TGTGCCAGCAGCTTGGCGACAGCAAATCAGCCCCAGCATTTT
TRBD1 | TRBJ2-3 | TRBV27 | NA | CASSLRTGTDTQYF | TGTGCCAGCAGCCTCCGGACAGGGACTGATACGCAGTATTTT
NA | TRBJ2-1 | TRBV9 | NA | CASSVTGTGLYNEQFF | TGTGCCAGCAGCGTTACCGGGACTGGCCTCTACAATGAGCAGTTCTTC
TRBD1 | TRBJ1-1 | TRBV27 | NA | CAPRGSEAFF | TGTGCCCCCAGGGGGAGTGAAGCTTTCTTT
TRBD1 | TRBJ1-2 | TRBV12-3/TRBV12-4 | NA | CASSHDRVYGYTF | TGTGCCAGCAGCCATGACAGGGTCTATGGCTACACCTTC
TRBD1 | TRBJ1-6 | TRBV30 | NA | CAWSELGQGGSPLHF | TGTGCCTGGAGCGAGTTAGGACAGGGAGGATCACCCCTCCACTTT
NA | TRBJ2-5 | TRBV18 | few | CASSPGGELETQYF | TGTGCCAGCTCACCAGGGGGCGAGTTGGAGACCCAGTACTTC
NA | TRBJ2-3 | TRBV4-2 | NA | CASSQSRPGRDTDTQYF | TGTGCCAGCAGCCAGTCCCGTCCCGGGCGGGACACAGATACGCAGTATTTT
TRBD1 | TRBJ1-2 | TRBV19 | NA | CASSMGQANGYTF | TGTGCCAGTAGTATGGGACAGGCTAATGGCTACACCTTC
NA | TRBJ2-3 | TRBV6-4 | NA | CASSLEVSDTQYF | TGTGCCAGCAGCCTCGAGGTATCAGATACGCAGTATTTT
TRBD1 | TRBJ2-5 | TRBV9 | NA | CASSVRGQVQETQYF | TGTGCCAGCAGCGTAAGGGGACAGGTACAAGAGACCCAGTACTTC
NA | TRBJ1-1 | TRBV6-1 | NA | CASSEWVANTEAFF | TGTGCCAGCAGTGAATGGGTAGCGAACACTGAAGCTTTCTTT
NA | TRBJ1-2 | TRBV5-1 | NA | CASSFTGGDGYGYTF | TGCGCCAGCAGCTTTACTGGAGGGGACGGTTATGGCTACACCTTC
NA | TRBJ2-2 | TRBV29-1 | NA | CSVRNTGELFF | TGCAGCGTGAGAAATACCGGGGAGCTGTTTTTT
TRBD2 | TRBJ2-1 | TRBV9 | NA | CASSEAGGGLGLYNEQFF | TGTGCCAGCAGCGAAGCGGGGGGAGGGTTGGGACTCTACAATGAGCAGTTCTTC
NA | TRBJ1-4 | TRBV11-2 | NA | CASSYQGLPEKLFF | TGTGCCAGCAGCTACCAGGGGTTGCCTGAAAAACTGTTTTTT
TRBD1 | TRBJ2-7 | TRBV5-1 | NA | CASSGGQSYEQYF | TGCGCCAGCAGCGGGGGACAGTCCTACGAGCAGTACTTC
NA | TRBJ1-5 | TRBV15 | NA | CATSRDAFNQPQHF | TGTGCCACCAGCAGAGATGCGTTCAATCAGCCCCAGCATTTT
TRBD1 | TRBJ2-7 | TRBV15 | once | CATSEDRAYSYEQYF | TGTGCCACCAGCGAGGACAGGGCGTACTCCTACGAGCAGTACTTC
TRBD2 | TRBJ2-7 | TRBV4-2 | NA | CASSPLGPGLAGVEQYF | TGTGCCAGCAGCCCTTTGGGACCGGGACTAGCGGGAGTGGAGCAGTACTTC
NA | TRBJ2-7 | TRBV27 | NA | CASSQGSEQYF | TGTGCCAGCAGTCAGGGGAGCGAGCAGTACTTC
TRBD1 | TRBJ1-1 | TRBV28 | NA | CASSTRTGVNTEAFF | TGTGCCAGCAGCACTCGGACAGGGGTGAACACTGAAGCTTTCTTT
TRBD2 | TRBJ2-1 | TRBV30 | NA | CAWSVGPGGLAEQFF | TGTGCCTGGAGTGTAGGACCGGGAGGGTTGGCTGAGCAGTTCTTC
NA | TRBJ2-2 | TRBV6-2/TRBV6-3 | once | CASSPTREWVTAGELFF | TGTGCCAGCAGCCCTACACGGGAGTGGGTTACAGCCGGGGAGCTGTTTTTT